The 26 T cell receptor beta chains reported below all come from one sample, sequenced in a study of OX40 agonist ivuxolimab in advanced cancers. Receptors were amplified or captured by the immunoSEQ multiplex PCR assay. Not all clones reach the TCRdb copy of this immuneACCESS table, which keeps in-frame sequences only. Checked studies attribute under half of the gap to unresolved V genes and leave the rest unexplained. This sample holds under 90,000 clones; roughly 90% were observed only once. Together, the top ten hold 0.75% to 1% of the sample. This specimen was CD4+ or CD8+ T cells sorted from blood, taken in a trial of the OX40 agonist ivuxolimab. The receptors were sampled from an adult with an advanced solid tumor such as melanoma, head and neck, liver or kidney cancer.

The CDR3 reads CASSLGTGTDTQYF. As DNA, the CDR3 is TGTGCCAGCAGTTTGGGGACCGGCACAGATACGCAGTATTTT. V usage is TRBV6-6 and J usage is TRBJ2-3, with D perhaps given as TRBD1 or TRBD2 (5 bases each). CDR3 length: 14 residues. Trimming removed 4 bases from V and 1 base from J, with 9 bases in between. Germline V gene data show CDR1 as MNHNY and CDR2 as SVGAGI (reference sequence).

In regard to this clone: In the same sample, other DNA sequences code for this CDR3. V gene TRBV7-6 combines with J gene TRBJ2-2, with no clear D. The CDR3 extends over 15 amino acids. CDR1 and CDR2 (germline): SGHVS, FNYEAQ. V gave up 6 bases and J gave up 2 bases, with 13 bases separating them. CDR3 protein: CASSYMDSNTGELFF. The CDR3 nucleotides read TGTGCCAGCAGTTACATGGATAGTAACACCGGGGAGCTGTTTTTT.

This clone turned up a few times. The gene calls are TRBV30 and TRBJ2-5, with TRBD2 matching over 8 bases. Unmatched junction bases numbered 4, after V lost 2 bases and J lost 5 bases. CDR1 is GTSNPN, CDR2 SVGIG, per germline (reference sequence). The CDR3 has 13 amino acids. For the CDR3, the DNA is TGTGCCTGGAGTAGAACTAGCGGTGAGACCCAGTACTTC. Its translation is CAWSRTSGETQYF. Together with reference TRBV30 and TRBJ2-5, the CDR3 gives the full variable domain: SQTIHQWPATLVQPVGSPLSLECTVEGTSNPNLYWYRQAAGRGLQLLFYSVGIGQISSEVPQNLSASRPQDRQFILSSKKLLLSDSGFYLCAWSRTSGETQYFGPGTRLLVL.

The V and J genes are TRBV5-5 and TRBJ2-7; 14 nucleotides line up with TRBD2. Germline V CDR1 and CDR2: SGHKS, YYEKEE (reference sequence). J was trimmed by 3 bases and V by 0 bases; bases with no gene match: 14. CDR3 size: 20 residues. CDR3 coding DNA: TGTGCCAGCAGCTTGGGGGGACTAGCGGGAGCCTCCGGGGCCTACTACGAGCAGTACTTC. This translates into CASSLGGLAGASGAYYEQYF.

V usage is TRBV5-4 and J usage is TRBJ1-2; D gene uncertain. This CDR3 contains 15 residues. In germline, CDR1 is SGHNT, CDR2 YYREEE (reference sequence). Trimming pared 0 bases from V and 7 bases from J, leaving 16 bases between. CDR3 residues: CASSLVRGSRAGYTF. The DNA of the CDR3 is TGTGCCAGCAGCTTGGTAAGAGGCTCTCGGGCTGGCTACACCTTC.

This clone was seen once. V usage is TRBV6-1 and J usage is TRBJ2-6, with 12 bases matching TRBD2. The V gene's germline CDR1 is MNHNS and CDR2 SASEGT. J was trimmed by 0 bases and V by 2 bases; bases with no gene match: 2. The CDR3 totals 18 residues. The CDR3 region is CASSEWTSGASGANVLTF. CDR3 DNA sequence: TGTGCCAGCAGTGAATGGACTAGCGGGGCCTCTGGGGCCAACGTCCTGACTTTC.

The CDR3 reads CASSLVRANGGTEAFF. DNA for the CDR3: TGCGCCAGCAGCTTGGTCCGGGCTAACGGGGGCACTGAAGCTTTCTTT. The V and J genes are TRBV5-1 and TRBJ1-1, with D possibly TRBD1 on 5 matching bases. Germline CDR1 and CDR2: SGHRS and YFSETQ. The CDR3 is made up of 16 amino acids. The V end lost 0 bases, the J end lost 4 bases, and 16 bases lay between the germline ends.

This clone appeared a few times. V is TRBV7-9 and J is TRBJ1-1; maybe TRBD1 (5 bases). The V end lost 0 bases, the J end lost 5 bases, and 7 bases lay between the germline ends. From germline, CDR1 is SEHNR and CDR2 FQNEAQ (reference sequence). The CDR3 is 13 amino acids. Written as DNA, the CDR3 is TGTGCCAGCAGCTTAGCGGAGGGGACTGAAGCTTTCTTT. The encoded protein is CASSLAEGTEAFF.

The chain combines TRBV19 with TRBJ2-1, with 9 bases identical to TRBD2. The CDR3 length is 16 residues. V shed 2 bases, J shed 1 base, and the junction held 3 bases outside the gene matches. Germline CDR1 is LNHDA and CDR2 is SQIVND (reference sequence). The CDR3 loop reads CASSILAGVSYNEQFF. The CDR3 nucleotides read TGTGCCAGTAGTATATTAGCGGGAGTATCCTACAATGAGCAGTTCTTC.

V usage is TRBV7-9 and J usage is TRBJ2-1; either TRBD1 or TRBD2 may fit D (5 bases each). The CDR3 has 14 amino acids. Deletions cut 5 bases from V and 8 bases from J, with 16 bases between. CDR1 is SEHNR and CDR2 is FQNEAQ in the germline V gene (reference sequence). For the CDR3, the DNA is TGTGCCAGCAGCCTAGACCCCCTGGGGGATGAGCAGTTCTTC. Translation: CASSLDPLGDEQFF. The full variable domain, completed using reference TRBV7-9 and TRBJ2-1, is DTGVSQNPRHKITKRGQNVTFRCDPISEHNRLYWYRQTLGQGPEFLTYFQNEAQLEKSRLLSDRFSAERPKGSFSTLEIQRTEQGDSAMYLCASSLDPLGDEQFFGPGTRLTVL.

CDR3 amino acids: CASSLTGQGDYGYTF. The CDR3 DNA is TGCGCCAGCAGCTTGACGGGACAGGGGGACTATGGCTACACCTTC. The chain is built from TRBV5-1 and TRBJ1-2, with TRBD1 identical over 11 bases. Germline V gene sequence: CDR1 SGHRS, CDR2 YFSETQ. There are 15 residues in the CDR3. Trimming cost V 1 base and J 3 bases; bases outside gene matches: 2.

This chain uses TRBV5-1 with TRBJ1-5; 7 bases line up with TRBD1. Germline loops: CDR1 SGHRS, CDR2 YFSETQ. The CDR3 covers 15 residues. Trimming cost V 2 bases and J 3 bases; bases outside gene matches: 5. CDR3: CASSFTGDPNQPQHF. In DNA form, the CDR3 reads TGCGCCAGCAGCTTTACAGGGGATCCCAATCAGCCCCAGCATTTT.

The chain is built from TRBV5-4 and TRBJ2-7; tentatively, D is TRBD2 (6 bases). CDR1 SGHNT and CDR2 YYREEE come from the germline V gene (reference sequence). This CDR3 has 15 residues. Trimming took 0 bases from V and 2 from J, leaving 12 bases between them. CDR3 amino acids: CASSLAGGIAYEQYF. The CDR3, as DNA: TGTGCCAGCAGCTTGGCCGGCGGGATTGCCTACGAGCAGTACTTC.

This clone came up once. The chain joins TRBV7-3 to TRBJ2-1, with D possibly being TRBD2 (5 bases). Germline CDR1 is SGHTA and CDR2 is FQGTGA. CDR3 length: 13 residues. The V end lost 5 bases, the J end lost 6 bases, and 11 bases lay between the germline ends. In nucleotides, the CDR3 is TGTGCCAGCAGCCGAGGGCCCCTCAATGAGCAGTTCTTC. It yields the protein CASSRGPLNEQFF. Looking up the rest from reference TRBV7-3 and TRBJ2-1 gives the full variable domain: GAGVSQTPSNKVTEKGKYVELRCDPISGHTALYWYRQSLGQGPEFLIYFQGTGAADDSGLPNDRFFAVRPEGSVSTLKIQRTERGDSAVYLCASSRGPLNEQFFGPGTRLTVL.

This rearrangement joins TRBV7-2 to TRBJ2-7; TRBD1 matches 7 bases. After removal of 5 bases from V and 6 bases from J, the junction contained 13 bases not matched to a gene. Germline CDR1 SGHTA, CDR2 FQGNSA. The CDR3 has 15 amino acids. CDR3 nucleotides: TGTGCCAGCAGCCCAAAGACAGGGTTGGTAGTCGAGCAGTACTTC. This translates into CASSPKTGLVVEQYF. Supplemented by reference TRBV7-2 and TRBJ2-7, the full variable domain reads GAGVSQSPSNKVTEKGKDVELRCDPISGHTALYWYRQSLGQGLEFLIYFQGNSAPDKSGLPSDRFSAERTGGSVSTLTIQRTQQEDSAVYLCASSPKTGLVVEQYFGPGTRLTVT.

The chain couples TRBV4-2 to TRBJ2-3; 7 bases map to TRBD2. The CDR3 is made up of 18 amino acids. V trimming: 0 bases; J trimming: 0 bases; junction bases outside the gene matches: 9. Germline lookup yields CDR1 LGHNA and CDR2 YNFKEQ. In nucleotides, the CDR3 is TGTGCCAGCAGCCAAGATCACACCCAGCGGGATAGCACAGATACGCAGTATTTT. It encodes CASSQDHTQRDSTDTQYF.

The gene calls are TRBV15 and TRBJ1-5; D not resolved. The V gene's germline CDR1 is LNHNV and CDR2 YYDKDF (reference sequence). V was shortened by 4 bases and J by 0 bases, with 7 bases between the two germline ends. This CDR3 comprises 14 residues. Written as DNA, the CDR3 is TGTGCCACCAGCACCCGTTTTAGCAATCAGCCCCAGCATTTT. Translating gives CATSTRFSNQPQHF.

This clone was seen once. This chain links TRBV7-2 with TRBJ2-7; TRBD2 matches at 12 bases. From germline, CDR1 is SGHTA and CDR2 FQGNSA. The CDR3 contains 15 residues. V was pared by 7 bases and J by 7 bases, with 11 bases of the junction left unmatched. CDR3 coding DNA: TGTGCCAGCACCGAATCAGGACTAGCGGGAAGTGAGCAGTACTTC. Translating it yields CASTESGLAGSEQYF.

This chain uses TRBV7-3 with TRBJ2-7; 7 bases are a match to TRBD1. With V trimmed by 4 bases and J by 7 bases, 10 bases remained unmatched. CDR1 and CDR2 from the germline V gene are SGHTA and FQGTGA. The CDR3 loop spans 14 amino acids. DNA of the CDR3: TGTGCCAGCAGCTCTCGATCAGGGGGTGGTGAGCAGTACTTC. It yields the protein CASSSRSGGGEQYF.

The chain couples TRBV7-2 to TRBJ2-7, with 8 bases that match TRBD2. The CDR3 consists of 14 residues. Per the germline V gene, CDR1 is SGHTA and CDR2 is FQGNSA. Unmatched junction bases numbered 8, after V lost 5 bases and J lost 5 bases. The CDR3 region is CASSRAGVRDEQYF. For the CDR3, the DNA is TGTGCCAGCAGCCGAGCGGGAGTGCGGGACGAGCAGTACTTC.

The CDR3 DNA reads as TGTGCCATCAGTGCGGGTCTCACCGGTCCTGAAGCTTTCTTT. It yields the protein CAISAGLTGPEAFF. The rearrangement links TRBV10-3 to TRBJ1-1; unclear D gene. Germline CDR1 and CDR2: ENHRY and SYGVKD. V gave up 4 bases and J gave up 6 bases, with 15 bases separating them. The CDR3 length is 14 residues.

This chain joins TRBV9 and TRBJ2-7, with TRBD2 matching over 9 bases. Looked up from germline, CDR1 is SGDLS and CDR2 is YYNGEE. This CDR3 has 18 residues. Trimming at V came to 2 bases and at J to 4 bases, leaving 16 bases not matched to a gene. The CDR3 region is CASSVAGGWGAGGYEQYF. The DNA of the CDR3 is TGTGCCAGCAGCGTGGCCGGAGGGTGGGGAGCGGGAGGTTACGAGCAGTACTTC.

The V and J genes are TRBV5-1 and TRBJ1-1, with TRBD1 matching over 11 bases. The V gene's germline CDR1 is SGHRS and CDR2 YFSETQ. V trimming: 4 bases; J trimming: 6 bases; junction bases outside the gene matches: 5. The length of the CDR3 is 14 residues. This CDR3 reads CASSHGQGASEAFF. The CDR3, as DNA: TGCGCCAGCAGCCACGGACAGGGGGCCTCTGAAGCTTTCTTT.

The chain combines TRBV20-1 with TRBJ2-1; D remains ambiguous. Germline V gene sequence: CDR1 DFQATT, CDR2 SNEGSKA (reference sequence). V was cut by 4 bases and J by 7 bases, with 5 bases left in between. The CDR3 is 10 residues long. The CDR3 region is CSAKFNEQFF. The CDR3 DNA is TGCAGTGCTAAGTTTAATGAGCAGTTCTTC.

The J gene is TRBJ1-6, the V gene TRBV6-4, with unresolved D. This CDR3 has 15 residues. Germline V gene data show CDR1 as MRHNA and CDR2 as SNTAGT. Trimming removed 4 bases from V and 14 bases from J, with 21 bases in between. CDR3: CASSASGQPFTALHF. CDR3 nucleotide sequence: TGTGCCAGCAGTGCCTCCGGGCAACCATTCACAGCCCTCCACTTT.

About this clone itself: A read error may produce the germline difference seen at one junction end. This chain links TRBV19 with TRBJ2-4; 13 nucleotides align to TRBD2. This CDR3 contains 16 residues. Germline-derived CDR1 and CDR2 are LNHDA and SQIVND (reference sequence). For the CDR3, the DNA is TGTGCCAGTAGTATAGTAACTAGCGGGAGGGCCAGCGGAGGTAACTTC. Its translation: CASSIVTSGRASGGNF.